The clone carrying this T cell receptor beta chain came up a few times. Its antigen is undetermined. This sample stems from a study of identical twins. The study, taken as a whole, reports: Insertions were reduced in abundant cord blood beta clonotypes but not in memory repertoires. Cross-sectional statistical analysis was relied on for the conclusions, without the same donors being followed. Twins showed weaker excess sharing in their beta out-of-frame sequences.

Unique molecular identifiers were present on the cDNA, and a universal primer site came from template switching. TCRdb reanalysed the 5' RACE reads using MiXCR and keeps one entry per CDR3 protein. The repertoire has about 530,000 distinct CDR3 sequences, roughly 15% of them found once; the top ten carry 0.44%. These data also featured in a second study, about yellow fever vaccine responses in identical twins.

What was sequenced was CD4+ T cells sorted from blood. The TCR sequence derives from a woman aged 18-29 years in good health.

CDR3 in DNA: TGTGCCATCAGTGAGGAGAGACGACCCCAGCATTTT. As protein: CAISEERRPQHF. The V call is TRBV10-3, the J call TRBJ1-5; unclear D gene. In germline, CDR1 is ENHRY, CDR2 SYGVKD. The CDR3 has 12 residues. The germline V and J ends were trimmed by 2 bases and 10 bases, with 9 bases remaining between them.